The 11 T cell receptor beta chains below come from one sample, sequenced in a study of shared clonotypes between healthy human individuals. Method: immunoSEQ multiplex PCR; TCRdb's copy keeps in-frame clones and lacks some. Of millions of clones in the sample, 90% to 95% were seen once. The sequencing input was naive CD4+ T cells sorted from blood. The subset denotes: CD45RA+ positively selected. The receptors were sampled from a young man in good health.

The V and J genes are TRBV23-1 and TRBJ2-5; D might be TRBD1 or TRBD2, each matching 5 bases. TRBV23-1 is an open reading frame whose function is uncertain. Trimming pared 7 bases from V and 4 bases from J, leaving 19 bases between. CDR3 length equals 15 residues. The CDR3 bases are TGCGCCAGCACGCAAAACGGGACGGTGGGAGAGACCCAGTACTTC. Amino acids: CASTQNGTVGETQYF.

The rearrangement links TRBV10-1 to TRBJ2-1, with 7 bases lining up with TRBD2. Per germline, CDR1 WNHNN and CDR2 SYGVQD (reference sequence). Losses at the gene ends were 0 bases for V and 0 bases for J; bases not matched to a gene: 2. The CDR3 runs 16 residues. CDR3: CASSESSSGSYNEQFF. The CDR3 bases are TGCGCCAGCAGTGAGTCATCTAGCGGCTCCTACAATGAGCAGTTCTTC.

V is TRBV15 and J is TRBJ2-1; D might be TRBD1 (6 bases). The germline CDR1 and CDR2 sequences are LNHNV and YYDKDF (reference sequence). V was cut by 1 base and J by 7 bases, with 20 bases left in between. This CDR3 is 17 amino acids long. In nucleotides, the CDR3 is TGTGCCACCAGCAGAGTTACGGGACACCCTAGTAGGAATGAGCAGTTCTTC. This translates into CATSRVTGHPSRNEQFF.

The chain employs TRBV7-2 and TRBJ1-6; 7 bases align to TRBD1. CDR1 is SGHTA and CDR2 is FQGNSA in the germline V gene. The CDR3 runs 15 residues. J gave up 8 bases and V 3 bases, and 7 bases lay outside the gene matches. DNA for the CDR3: TGTGCCAGCAGCTTTAGACAGGGAAGTTATTCACCCCTCCACTTT. Encoded protein: CASSFRQGSYSPLHF.

Remarks on this clone: Other DNA sequences in the sample encode the same CDR3. This sequence joins TRBV18 and TRBJ2-3; no clear D. The CDR3 extends over 13 amino acids. Germline lookup yields CDR1 KGHSH and CDR2 LQKENI. Trimming pared 1 base from V and 2 bases from J, leaving 4 bases between. The CDR3 nucleotides read TGTGCCAGCTCACCACAGAACACAGATACGCAGTATTTT. Residues: CASSPQNTDTQYF. The entire variable domain, with the rest obtained from reference TRBV18 and TRBJ2-3, is as follows: NAGVMQNPRHLVRRRGQEARLRCSPMKGHSHVYWYRQLPEEGLKFMVYLQKENIIDESGMPKERFSAEFPKEGPSILRIQQVVRGDSAAYFCASSPQNTDTQYFGPGTRLTVL.

CDR3: CASSETGAGETQYF. The CDR3 DNA is TGTGCCAGCAGTGAGACTGGGGCGGGCGAGACCCAGTACTTC. The V call is TRBV6-1, the J call TRBJ2-5; either TRBD1 or TRBD2 may supply D (5 bases each). With 3 bases removed from V and 5 bases from J, the gap between germline ends came to 13 bases. Per the germline V gene, CDR1 is MNHNS and CDR2 is SASEGT. The CDR3 has 14 amino acids.

The CDR3 sequence: CSVRGWSGGITEAFF. The CDR3 DNA reads TGCAGCGTCCGTGGGTGGTCAGGGGGAATCACTGAAGCTTTCTTT. V and J are TRBV29-1 and TRBJ1-1; 7 bases match TRBD1. With 6 bases clipped from V and 4 bases from J, the junction kept 14 bases outside the gene matches. The CDR3 is 15 residues long. CDR1 and CDR2 from the germline V gene are SQVTM and ANQGSEA.

This chain uses TRBV28 with TRBJ1-1, with TRBD1 matching 9 bases. V shed 5 bases and J 0 bases; nucleotides not matched to a gene: 7. Germline V gene lookup returns CDR1 MDHEN and CDR2 SYDVKM. The CDR3 sequence is 16 residues long. CDR3 loop: CASSPGDRELNTEAFF. Written as DNA, the CDR3 is TGTGCCAGCAGTCCCGGGGACAGGGAGTTGAACACTGAAGCTTTCTTT.

The chain is built from TRBV28 and TRBJ2-5, with D tentatively TRBD1 (5 bases). Germline V gene data show CDR1 as MDHEN and CDR2 as SYDVKM. The V and J ends lost 6 bases and 5 bases respectively, with 22 bases between them. CDR3 size: 16 residues. The CDR3 here is CASSPHGSVGRETQYF. DNA for the CDR3: TGTGCCAGCAGCCCACATGGCTCGGTGGGGCGGGAGACCCAGTACTTC.

The rearrangement joins TRBV7-8 to TRBJ1-1, with D possibly matching TRBD1 (5 bases). CDR1 SGHVS and CDR2 FQNEAQ come from the germline V gene. V shed 3 bases and J shed 1 base, with 12 bases lying between them. The CDR3 has 15 amino acids. The CDR3 loop is CASSFSSTANTEAFF. DNA for the CDR3: TGTGCCAGCAGCTTTTCCTCGACAGCGAACACTGAAGCTTTCTTT.

The chain has TRBV10-3 and TRBJ1-3; D unclear. The CDR3 length is 12 residues. Germline CDR1 is ENHRY and CDR2 is SYGVKD. V was cut by 0 bases and J by 7 bases, with 4 bases left in between. This CDR3 reads CAISESRNTIYF. The CDR3 bases are TGTGCCATCAGTGAGTCCCGGAACACCATATATTTT.